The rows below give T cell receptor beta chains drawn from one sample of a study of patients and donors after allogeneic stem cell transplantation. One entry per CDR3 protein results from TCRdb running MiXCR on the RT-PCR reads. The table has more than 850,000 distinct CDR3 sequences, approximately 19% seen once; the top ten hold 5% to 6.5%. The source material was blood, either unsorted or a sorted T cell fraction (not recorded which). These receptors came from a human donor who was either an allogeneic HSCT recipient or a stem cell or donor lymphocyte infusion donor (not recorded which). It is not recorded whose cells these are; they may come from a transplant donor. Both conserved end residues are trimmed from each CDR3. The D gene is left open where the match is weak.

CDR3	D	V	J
ASSLSRGPNTGELF	NA	TRBV7-6	TRBJ2-2
ASSPYWDRSYEQY	TRBD1	TRBV4-1	TRBJ2-7
ASRPGTGYDSYNEQF	TRBD1	TRBV7-6	TRBJ2-1
ASSTGLAGVTDTQY	NA	TRBV21-1	TRBJ2-3
ASSFGGLAISSYNEQF	TRBD2	TRBV11-2	TRBJ2-1
ASSPRGTTPYNEQF	TRBD2	TRBV27	TRBJ2-1
ASSYAVIGGELF	NA	TRBV6-5	TRBJ2-2
ASSPIQGSYEQY	NA	TRBV27	TRBJ2-7
ASYPDRGISNTEAF	TRBD1	TRBV12-3/TRBV12-4	TRBJ1-1
ASSQDLAIPTYTGELF	NA	TRBV4-3	TRBJ2-2
ASSSGVFTEAF	NA	TRBV5-1	TRBJ1-1
ASSVTYGDYEQY	NA	TRBV5-1	TRBJ2-7
AISELGLTDTQY	NA	TRBV10-3	TRBJ2-3
ASSGVETNYGYT	NA	TRBV12-3/TRBV12-4	TRBJ1-2
SVEKQAGGPLSNEQF	TRBD2	TRBV29-1	TRBJ2-1
ASGPDSPLH	NA	TRBV12-3/TRBV12-4	TRBJ1-6
ASSPSTQAEAF	NA	TRBV27	TRBJ1-1
ASSLAVGAVWYTQQY	NA	TRBV7-9	TRBJ2-7
SATGPRTGELF	NA	TRBV20-1	TRBJ2-2
AWDGTAFTST	NA	TRBV30	TRBJ1-2
ASSHDRVFRDEQY	TRBD1	TRBV7-9	TRBJ2-7
ASSLRDLNTEAF	NA	TRBV7-9	TRBJ1-1
ASRLAGEVEQF	TRBD2	TRBV27	TRBJ2-1
ASSLRGVGYGYT	NA	TRBV12-3/TRBV12-4	TRBJ1-2
SARGGHTDTQY	TRBD2	TRBV20-1	TRBJ2-3
ASRRGVGMPQH	NA	TRBV12-3/TRBV12-4	TRBJ1-5
SARDHLAGGQDTGELF	TRBD2	TRBV20-1	TRBJ2-2
ASSQFPGTQRF	NA	TRBV3-1	TRBJ2-1
ASRGTPGQGALGEAF	TRBD1	TRBV6-1	TRBJ1-1
ASSLSPSGPYEQY	NA	TRBV27	TRBJ2-7
ASSLLQGGSYEQY	NA	TRBV12-3/TRBV12-4	TRBJ2-7
ASSYSRTISEAF	NA	TRBV6-5	TRBJ1-1
ASIQGYADTQY	TRBD1	TRBV28	TRBJ2-3
SAEWTTGRGGEQF	NA	TRBV20-1	TRBJ2-1
ASGLSGTSTDTQY	TRBD2	TRBV9	TRBJ2-3
ASSPRAGNYGYT	NA	TRBV7-3	TRBJ1-2
ASSPGQTTNTEAF	TRBD1	TRBV5-1	TRBJ1-1
ASDGQDYEQY	TRBD1	TRBV7-9	TRBJ2-7
ASSQPREGLAGGLSSYNEQF	TRBD2	TRBV4-1	TRBJ2-1
ASSLITDEQY	NA	TRBV7-8	TRBJ2-7
ASSLLAGGNGYT	NA	TRBV28	TRBJ1-2
ASSQDRQGWMENQPQH	NA	TRBV4-3	TRBJ1-5